This T cell receptor beta chain was sequenced for a study of regulatory T cells in long-lasting Graves disease. Whole-study results and caveats: Segments TRBV28, TRBJ1-2 and TRBJ2-5 showed preferential usage in persistent disease.

The count of this clonotype is one. Its antigen is not identified. To make TCR beta libraries, researchers used iRepertoire HTBI primers and Arm-PCR of CDR3 regions. TCRdb reprocessed the multiplex PCR reads via MiXCR and lists one record per CDR3 protein. The table includes 400,000 to 500,000 distinct CDR3 sequences, roughly 20% detected once. The J segment lost 3 bases and the V segment lost 7 bases, leaving 14 bases of the junction unmatched. Germline CDR1 and CDR2: SEHNR and FQNEAQ (reference sequence). This CDR3 region has 16 residues. Time point described: persistent/refractory GD, antithyroid drugs over 5 years with positive TRAb. Extracted RNA from PBMCs served as the source of the TCR library.

The rearrangement joins TRBV7-9 to TRBJ1-1; 7 nucleotides line up with TRBD1. The origin of this receptor is a female donor with Graves disease. This specimen consisted of peripheral blood mononuclear cells (PBMCs), obtained when the disease was refractory, from a patient treated with antithyroid drugs. Here the CDR3 reads CASNKRVGGGYTEAFF. The CDR3 region has the DNA TGTGCCAGCAACAAACGGGTAGGGGGCGGCTACACTGAAGCTTTCTTT.